These T cell receptor beta chains were read from a single sample in a study of T cells in tumors after PD-1 blockade. Clones were sequenced by immunoSEQ multiplex PCR, and TCRdb holds only the in-frame ones, with some missing. This sample has about 33,000 clones, with around 78% found just once. Specimen: PBMCs, collected before anti-PD-1 treatment. These TCRs come from a human donor with basal cell carcinoma. Both conserved end residues are part of each CDR3. D genes are given only for firm matches. Clone size is not always given. Where it is, it says once, few, many or a class for expanded clones.

CDR3 protein: CASSRTSLREQFF
CDR3 DNA: TGTGCCAGTTCGCGGACATCCCTACGGGAGCAGTTCTTC
clone size: -
V gene: TRBV19
J gene: TRBJ2-1
D gene: -

CDR3 protein: CASSLAGQGGNTIYF
CDR3 DNA: TGTGCCAGCAGCTTAGCGGGACAGGGGGGAAACACCATATATTTT
clone size: -
V gene: TRBV7-2
J gene: TRBJ1-3
D gene: TRBD1

CDR3 protein: CASRDRGSNYGYTF
CDR3 DNA: TGTGCCAGCAGAGACAGGGGCTCTAACTATGGCTACACCTTC
clone size: -
V gene: TRBV6-5
J gene: TRBJ1-2
D gene: TRBD1

CDR3 protein: CASSQDPQGLSEKLFF
CDR3 DNA: TGCGCCAGCAGCCAAGACCCACAGGGATTGAGCGAAAAACTGTTTTTT
clone size: -
V gene: TRBV4-3
J gene: TRBJ1-4
D gene: -

CDR3 protein: CASSPIVGPSSTF
CDR3 DNA: TGTGCCAGCAGCCCAATTGTAGGACCTTCAAGCACCTTC
clone size: -
V gene: TRBV5-5
J gene: TRBJ1-2
D gene: -

CDR3 protein: CASSSRSGSGEQFF
CDR3 DNA: TGTGCCAGCAGCTCCCGTAGCGGGAGCGGTGAGCAGTTCTTC
clone size: medium-sized
V gene: TRBV7-2
J gene: TRBJ2-1
D gene: TRBD2

CDR3 protein: CASGLLRPGGLAGTGELFF
CDR3 DNA: TGTGCTAGTGGTTTGCTCCGACCAGGGGGACTAGCGGGGACCGGGGAGCTGTTTTTT
clone size: -
V gene: TRBV12-5
J gene: TRBJ2-2
D gene: TRBD2

CDR3 protein: CASSISGTSSYNEQFF
CDR3 DNA: TGTGCCAGTAGTATCTCTGGGACTAGCTCCTACAATGAGCAGTTCTTC
clone size: medium-sized
V gene: TRBV19
J gene: TRBJ2-1
D gene: TRBD2

CDR3 protein: CASRVAGAGETQYF
CDR3 DNA: TGTGCCAGCAGAGTAGCGGGAGCCGGCGAGACCCAGTACTTC
clone size: -
V gene: TRBV6-5
J gene: TRBJ2-5
D gene: TRBD2

CDR3 protein: CASSQVKFNEQFF
CDR3 DNA: TGCGCCAGCAGCCAAGTGAAGTTCAATGAGCAGTTCTTC
clone size: -
V gene: TRBV4-3
J gene: TRBJ2-1
D gene: -

CDR3 protein: CSVTQVSGNTIYF
CDR3 DNA: TGCAGCGTTACACAGGTTTCTGGAAACACCATATATTTT
clone size: -
V gene: TRBV29-1
J gene: TRBJ1-3
D gene: -

CDR3 protein: CASSTQGRGNTIYF
CDR3 DNA: TGTGCCAGCAGCACTCAGGGGAGGGGAAACACCATATATTTT
clone size: -
V gene: TRBV3-1/TRBV3-2
J gene: TRBJ1-3
D gene: -

CDR3 protein: CASRTYSLFYGYTF
CDR3 DNA: TGTGCCAGCAGGACGTACAGCCTCTTCTATGGCTACACCTTC
clone size: few
V gene: TRBV28
J gene: TRBJ1-2
D gene: -

CDR3 protein: CASNREGGSNSPLHF
CDR3 DNA: TGTGCCAGCAACCGGGAAGGGGGCTCGAATTCACCCCTCCACTTT
clone size: -
V gene: TRBV6-5
J gene: TRBJ1-6
D gene: TRBD1

CDR3 protein: CASSQGGAGHSNQPQHF
CDR3 DNA: TGTGCCAGCAGCCAAGGGGGGGCAGGGCATAGCAATCAGCCCCAGCATTTT
clone size: -
V gene: TRBV4-2
J gene: TRBJ1-5
D gene: -

CDR3 protein: CASSRRTLGPSKTYEQYF
CDR3 DNA: TGCGCCAGCAGCCGAAGGACTTTGGGCCCATCCAAAACCTACGAGCAGTACTTC
clone size: once
V gene: TRBV4-3
J gene: TRBJ2-7
D gene: -

CDR3 protein: CASSPSPWREGSYEQYF
CDR3 DNA: TGTGCCAGCAGCCCCTCCCCCTGGCGGGAGGGCTCCTACGAGCAGTACTTC
clone size: -
V gene: TRBV3-1/TRBV3-2
J gene: TRBJ2-7
D gene: TRBD2

CDR3 protein: CASSKEGLRGAGTEAFF
CDR3 DNA: TGTGCCAGCAGCAAAGAGGGCCTTAGGGGGGCGGGTACTGAAGCTTTCTTT
clone size: -
V gene: TRBV21-1
J gene: TRBJ1-1
D gene: -

CDR3 protein: CASSERDRGSGYTF
CDR3 DNA: TGTGCCAGCAGTGAACGGGACAGGGGCAGTGGCTACACCTTC
clone size: -
V gene: TRBV25-1
J gene: TRBJ1-2
D gene: TRBD1

CDR3 protein: CASRELGALAKNIQYF
CDR3 DNA: TGTGCCAGCAGGGAGTTGGGGGCACTAGCCAAAAACATTCAGTACTTC
clone size: -
V gene: TRBV27
J gene: TRBJ2-4
D gene: -

CDR3 protein: CATYTSGRPTDTQYF
CDR3 DNA: TGTGCCACCTATACTAGCGGGAGACCCACAGATACGCAGTATTTT
clone size: -
V gene: TRBV7-2
J gene: TRBJ2-3
D gene: TRBD2

CDR3 protein: CATSDPGTGDTGELFF
CDR3 DNA: TGTGCCACCAGTGACCCGGGGACAGGGGACACCGGGGAGCTGTTTTTT
clone size: -
V gene: TRBV24-1
J gene: TRBJ2-2
D gene: TRBD1

CDR3 protein: CASSLDGDSPLHF
CDR3 DNA: TGTGCCAGCAGCTTAGACGGAGATTCACCCCTCCACTTT
clone size: -
V gene: TRBV7-2
J gene: TRBJ1-6
D gene: -

CDR3 protein: CASSVRDGTNYGYTF
CDR3 DNA: TGCGCCAGCAGCGTCCGGGACGGTACTAACTATGGCTACACCTTC
clone size: -
V gene: TRBV5-1
J gene: TRBJ1-2
D gene: -

CDR3 protein: CASRDTDNQPQHF
CDR3 DNA: TGTGCCAGCAGGGACACAGATAATCAGCCCCAGCATTTT
clone size: -
V gene: TRBV6-5
J gene: TRBJ1-5
D gene: -

CDR3 protein: CASSSRTGSSYNSPLHF
CDR3 DNA: TGTGCCAGCAGCTCCCGGACAGGGAGCTCCTATAATTCACCCCTCCACTTT
clone size: few
V gene: TRBV3-1/TRBV3-2
J gene: TRBJ1-6
D gene: TRBD1

CDR3 protein: CASSLVGPTMEQFF
CDR3 DNA: TGCGCCAGCAGCTTGGTTGGACCTACCATGGAGCAGTTCTTC
clone size: -
V gene: TRBV5-1
J gene: TRBJ2-1
D gene: -

CDR3 protein: CATSRGGTPNTGELFF
CDR3 DNA: TGTGCCACCAGCAGAGGAGGGACCCCGAACACCGGGGAGCTGTTTTTT
clone size: few
V gene: TRBV15
J gene: TRBJ2-2
D gene: -

CDR3 protein: CASSLGYTAPRAKNIQYF
CDR3 DNA: TGTGCCAGCAGCTTAGGTTATACGGCGCCCAGGGCCAAAAACATTCAGTACTTC
clone size: once
V gene: TRBV11-3
J gene: TRBJ2-4
D gene: -

CDR3 protein: CASRVEGGNTGELFF
CDR3 DNA: TGTGCCAGCAGGGTCGAGGGGGGGAACACCGGGGAGCTGTTTTTT
clone size: -
V gene: TRBV28
J gene: TRBJ2-2
D gene: -

CDR3 protein: CASSRSGGNGQPQHF
CDR3 DNA: TGTGCCAGCAGCCGGTCAGGGGGCAACGGTCAGCCCCAGCATTTT
clone size: -
V gene: TRBV5-5
J gene: TRBJ1-5
D gene: TRBD1

CDR3 protein: CATSDPGLAGEQYF
CDR3 DNA: TGTGCCACCAGTGACCCGGGACTAGCGGGCGAGCAGTACTTC
clone size: -
V gene: TRBV24-1
J gene: TRBJ2-7
D gene: TRBD2

CDR3 protein: CAWSGDRHYSGNTIYF
CDR3 DNA: TGTGCCTGGAGCGGGGACAGGCACTACTCTGGAAACACCATATATTTT
clone size: -
V gene: TRBV30
J gene: TRBJ1-3
D gene: TRBD1

CDR3 protein: CASSPRGGQPQHF
CDR3 DNA: TGTGCCAGCAGCCCCCGGGGAGGTCAGCCCCAGCATTTT
clone size: -
V gene: TRBV9
J gene: TRBJ1-5
D gene: -

CDR3 protein: CASMGGGIGEQYF
CDR3 DNA: TGTGCCAGCATGGGCGGGGGGATTGGCGAGCAGTACTTC
clone size: -
V gene: TRBV6-6
J gene: TRBJ2-7
D gene: TRBD2

CDR3 protein: CASRVQGGGTEAFF
CDR3 DNA: TGTGCCAGCAGGGTTCAGGGGGGGGGTACTGAAGCTTTCTTT
clone size: -
V gene: TRBV28
J gene: TRBJ1-1
D gene: TRBD1

CDR3 protein: CASSEGLAGYNEQFF
CDR3 DNA: TGTGCCAGCAGCGAAGGACTAGCGGGTTACAATGAGCAGTTCTTC
clone size: -
V gene: TRBV5-6
J gene: TRBJ2-1
D gene: TRBD2